A selection of T cell receptor beta chains follows, all from one sample in a study of T cell changes during pregnancy in multiple sclerosis. The repertoire was sequenced with immunoSEQ multiplex PCR; TCRdb's copy has only in-frame clones and lacks some. The repertoire holds some 77,000 clones, with approximately 94% as singletons. Sequences were derived from peripheral blood, sampled after pregnancy. These receptors all come from a female donor in good health, enrolled as a control in a pregnancy study. Each CDR3 is given with its conserved first and last residue. The D gene is left open where the match is weak. Part of the rows lack a size; the others show once, few, many or a class for expanded clones.

TRBD1	TRBV2	-	TRBJ2-4	TGTGCCAGCAAGAGGACAGGGGTGGCCAAAAACATTCAGTACTTC	CASKRTGVAKNIQYF
TRBD2	TRBV11-2	-	TRBJ2-5	TGTGCCAGCACCTTCGGGACTAGCGGCTACCAAGAGACCCAGTACTTC	CASTFGTSGYQETQYF
-	TRBV15	-	TRBJ2-1	TGTGCCACCAGCCGTGGTGGTTGGAGCGGTACGTTCAATGAGCAGTTCTTC	CATSRGGWSGTFNEQFF
-	TRBV7-8	-	TRBJ2-1	TGTGCCAGCAGCTTAGTTCCGGGGAGCGATGAGCAGTTCTTC	CASSLVPGSDEQFF
TRBD2	TRBV4-3	-	TRBJ2-1	TGCGCCAGCAGCCAAAGAGAGGGACTAGCGGGAACCAATGAGCAGTTCTTC	CASSQREGLAGTNEQFF
-	TRBV12-2	-	TRBJ2-2	TGTGCAAGTCGCTTAGCCACTATTCGAGGTAACACCGGGGAGCTGTTTTTT	CASRLATIRGNTGELFF
TRBD1	TRBV18	-	TRBJ2-7	TGTGCCAGCTCCCGGTCAGGGGGCGAGCAGTACTTC	CASSRSGGEQYF
-	TRBV19	-	TRBJ2-2	TGTGCCAGTAGTTCCTCAGGGGTGGCCCACACCGGGGAGCTGTTTTTT	CASSSSGVAHTGELFF
TRBD2	TRBV4-1	-	TRBJ2-5	TGCGCCAGCAGCCCCGGAGCGGGAGGCCAAGAGACCCAGTACTTC	CASSPGAGGQETQYF
-	TRBV12-2	-	TRBJ2-1	TGTGCAAGTCGCTTAGGGGGTCCGAGTGGAGGCAATGAGCAGTTCTTC	CASRLGGPSGGNEQFF
TRBD1	TRBV19	-	TRBJ2-7	TGTGCCAGCTCAGGGACAGTAAAAACCTACGAGCAGTACTTC	CASSGTVKTYEQYF
-	TRBV11-2	-	TRBJ2-1	TGTGCCAGCAGCCCCCCTCGGGTTGAGCAGTTCTTC	CASSPPRVEQFF
-	TRBV13	-	TRBJ2-7	TGTGCCAGCAGCCTGGGGGACACGGGCGGAGAGCAGTACTTC	CASSLGDTGGEQYF
-	TRBV9	-	TRBJ2-1	TGTGCCAGCAGCGTGGCCGCTCTCGGGGGCAATGAGCAGTTCTTC	CASSVAALGGNEQFF
-	TRBV28	-	TRBJ1-1	TGTGCCACTACAGGGTCGCAAAGCACTGAAGCTTTCTTT	CATTGSQSTEAFF
TRBD1	TRBV19	-	TRBJ1-5	TGTGCCAGTAGTCCAAGGGACAGGGGGAGGTATCAGCCCCAGCATTTT	CASSPRDRGRYQPQHF
TRBD2	TRBV4-3	-	TRBJ2-1	TGCGCCAGCAGCCAACTAGCGGGAGTTAACAATGAGCAGTTCTTC	CASSQLAGVNNEQFF
TRBD2	TRBV7-3	-	TRBJ2-7	TGTGCCAGCAGCTTAACATCGGGCGGGGGGATCTCCTACGAGCAGTACTTC	CASSLTSGGGISYEQYF
TRBD1	TRBV19	few	TRBJ1-1	TGTGCCAGTAGTCCCGGACAGGGGGCTTCCATGGCTTTCTTT	CASSPGQGASMAFF
TRBD1	TRBV11-2	-	TRBJ1-4	TGTGCCAGCAGCTTAGGACCAGGGGGGTACCCTGAAGAACTGTTTTTT	CASSLGPGGYPEELFF
TRBD1	TRBV5-1	-	TRBJ1-5	TGCGCCAGCCGGACAGGGAGTTATTCTCAGCCCCAGCATTTT	CASRTGSYSQPQHF
TRBD1	TRBV2	-	TRBJ2-1	TGTGCCAGCAGTACCCGGGACAGAATATACAATGAGCAGTTCTTC	CASSTRDRIYNEQFF
-	TRBV16	-	TRBJ1-4	TGTGCCAGCAGCCAGGCGGACTATGAAAAACTGTTTTTT	CASSQADYEKLFF
-	TRBV2	once	TRBJ2-1	TGTGCCAGCAATGGGGAGCGAACCTCCTACAATGAGCAGTTCTTC	CASNGERTSYNEQFF